This TCR beta chain originates from a study of cytomegalovirus exposure and HLA in healthy donors. Study-wide findings and caveats: Both high specificity and high sensitivity reportedly marked the classifier's diagnosis of cytomegalovirus status. Usually a TCR sequence was rare, but some public TCRs were found in many donors.

V gave up 2 bases and J gave up 2 bases, with 11 bases separating them. The CDR3 contains 15 residues. The germline V gene has CDR1 MNHEY and CDR2 SMNVEV (reference sequence). A word on this clone: The antigen is undetermined.

The assay was immunoSEQ multiplex PCR, and TCRdb's table has in-frame clones only and misses some. This sample carries 150,000 to 200,000 clones, about 80% of them seen once, and the ten largest clones take roughly 7%. Sequenced input: PBMCs. V and J are TRBV27 and TRBJ2-3, with unresolved D. The origin of this receptor is a young man in good health and CMV-seropositive. CDR3 region: CASSLLPNPTDTQYF. CDR3 sequence (DNA): TGTGCCAGCAGTTTACTACCTAATCCCACAGATACGCAGTATTTT.